These 13 T cell receptor beta chains were sequenced from one sample in a study of human T cells and chemical hapten exposure. TCRdb ran MiXCR on the RACE reads and lists one entry per CDR3 protein. This sample has 180,000 or so distinct CDR3 sequences, with around 30% found just once. As to time point: pre-sensitization, week 0. As to treatment: therapeutic diphenylcyclopropenone sensitization with weekly scalp DPC. Sequenced here: whole blood, sampled in connection with sensitization to the hapten diphenylcyclopropenone (DPC). Source of these receptors: a woman aged 25-40 years with alopecia areata. Some clones in this sample may be carry-over from other donors' samples.

V gene TRBV29-1 combines with J gene TRBJ2-7; weak D call: TRBD2 (6 bases). V was trimmed by 4 bases and J by 2 bases, leaving 15 bases between them. Germline CDR1 and CDR2: SQVTM and ANQGSEA. The CDR3 spans 14 residues. The CDR3 here is CSVVERAPTYEQYF. For the CDR3, the DNA is TGCAGCGTTGTGGAGCGGGCCCCAACCTACGAGCAGTACTTC.

This clonotype was seen a few times. The chain recombines TRBV11-2 with TRBJ1-1; D remains ambiguous. The CDR3 sequence is 14 residues long. Trimming cost V 5 bases and J 0 bases, with 10 bases left between them. CDR1 is SGHAT, CDR2 FQNNGV, per germline. The CDR3 sequence: CASSPVSLNTEAFF. CDR3 nucleotide sequence: TGTGCCAGCAGCCCAGTAAGCTTGAACACTGAAGCTTTCTTT.

The gene calls are TRBV21-1 and TRBJ2-7; the D call TRBD1 from the table was never checked on the DNA. TRBV21-1 is a documented pseudogene. This CDR3 comprises 13 residues. The CDR3 reads CASSKDRAWEQYF. CDR3 DNA sequence: TGTGCCAGCAGCAAAGACAGGGCCTGGGAGCAGTACTTC.

The CDR3: CSIPRGSSSYEQYF. The CDR3 coding sequence is TGCAGCATCCCCAGGGGGTCTAGCTCCTACGAGCAGTACTTC. This chain connects TRBV29-1 to TRBJ2-7; TRBD1 matches at 7 bases. Germline lookup yields CDR1 SQVTM and CDR2 ANQGSEA. The CDR3 runs 14 residues. V lost 8 bases, J lost 0 bases, and 10 bases stayed unmatched.

This rearrangement joins TRBV4-1 to TRBJ2-1, with D tentatively TRBD1 (6 bases). Germline assignment: CDR1 MGHRA and CDR2 YSYEKL. V lost 4 bases and J lost 7, with 20 bases in between. The CDR3 is 16 amino acids. The CDR3 region has the DNA TGCGCCAGCAGCCTAACTACAGGGCCCGATTTGAATGAGCAGTTCTTC. This translates into CASSLTTGPDLNEQFF.

A few counts support this clonotype. V and J are TRBV2 and TRBJ2-7; 7 nucleotides match TRBD1. V lost 9 bases and J lost 3; bases outside the gene matches: 14. Germline V gene sequence: CDR1 SNHLY, CDR2 FYNNEI. The CDR3 totals 15 residues. The CDR3: CASSWTGLSHYEQYF. For the CDR3, the DNA is TGTGCCAGTTCCTGGACAGGTTTAAGTCACTACGAGCAGTACTTC.

This chain uses TRBV6-2 or TRBV6-3 with TRBJ2-1; D call uncertain. Trimming took off 0 bases at V and 10 bases at J, with 13 bases between the two ends. The CDR3 has 14 amino acids. From germline, CDR1 is MNHEY and CDR2 SVGEGT. The DNA for the CDR3 is TGTGCCAGCAGTTACTCGCTAGTTGTCGCGGAGCAGTTCTTC. Translating gives CASSYSLVVAEQFF.

V and J are TRBV9 and TRBJ2-1; 7 bases are shared with TRBD2. The CDR3 totals 16 residues. CDR1 and CDR2 (germline): SGDLS, YYNGEE. V lost 4 bases, J lost 1 base, and 8 bases stayed unmatched. The CDR3 coding sequence is TGTGCCAGCAGCACAAGCTGGACTAGATCCTACAATGAGCAGTTCTTC. Protein product: CASSTSWTRSYNEQFF.

The rearrangement joins TRBV7-2 to TRBJ1-1; D might be TRBD1 (5 bases). In germline, CDR1 is SGHTA, CDR2 FQGNSA. V lost 5 bases to trimming and J lost 4 bases, with 14 bases between them. The CDR3 has 14 amino acids. CDR3 loop: CASSQYGGGTEAFF. The CDR3 nucleotides are TGTGCCAGCAGCCAGTACGGGGGTGGCACTGAAGCTTTCTTT.

This clonotype has only a few counts. The chain links TRBV10-2 to TRBJ2-1; no definite D call. V lost 6 bases and J lost 0, with 6 bases in between. CDR1 and CDR2 from the germline V gene are WSHSY and SAAADI. CDR3 length equals 13 residues. This chain's CDR3 is CASRESSYNEQFF. CDR3 DNA: TGCGCCAGCAGGGAGAGCTCCTACAATGAGCAGTTCTTC.

Only a few counts were recorded for this clonotype. The rearrangement links TRBV7-6 to TRBJ2-7; the D is unclear. V was trimmed by 0 bases and J by 10 bases, leaving 13 bases between them. Germline CDR1 and CDR2: SGHVS and FNYEAQ. The CDR3 totals 13 residues. CDR3 DNA sequence: TGTGCCAGCAGCTTAGCTGTGGCGCAGACTCAGTACTTC. Protein product: CASSLAVAQTQYF.

This clonotype was counted between two and nine times. V and J are TRBV28 and TRBJ2-3, with D maybe TRBD2 (5 bases). V dropped 11 bases and J dropped 2 bases, with 14 bases sitting between them. The CDR3 runs 13 residues. Germline V gene sequence: CDR1 MDHEN, CDR2 SYDVKM. This CDR3 is CALEGRNTDTQYF. The CDR3 DNA is TGTGCCCTTGAGGGCAGGAACACAGATACGCAGTATTTT.

Concerning this clonotype: Mismatch with germline at one junction end may stem from a read error. CDR3 nucleotides: TGCGGTGCTAACGGGGGGGCCAATGAGCAGTTCTTC. This encodes CGANGGANEQFF. This chain uses TRBV20-1 with TRBJ2-1; 8 nucleotides match TRBD2. Germline loops: CDR1 DFQATT, CDR2 SNEGSKA (reference sequence). There are 12 residues in the CDR3.